The clone carrying this T cell receptor (beta chain) was seen ten or more times. Its cognate antigen is unknown. Each CDR3 protein gets one entry after TCRdb re-called the RT-PCR reads with MiXCR. This table holds roughly 700,000 distinct CDR3 sequences, around 13% found once. In germline, CDR1 is MNHEY, CDR2 SVGAGI. The CDR3 totals 14 residues. With 2 bases removed from V and 3 bases from J, the gap between germline ends came to 8 bases. This sample was taken from a study of response to subunit inactivated influenza vaccine. Study-wide points: Few new T cells, the authors suggested, are recruited by each seasonal influenza vaccination.

This specimen was PBMCs from blood, taken about 14 days before vaccination. The TCR sequence derives from a man aged 45 to 65 who received an inactivated influenza vaccine. V and J are TRBV6-5 and TRBJ2-1, with D unclear. CDR3 amino acids: CASSYLQSYNEQFF. For the CDR3, the DNA is TGTGCCAGCAGTTACCTACAGAGCTACAATGAGCAGTTCTTC.